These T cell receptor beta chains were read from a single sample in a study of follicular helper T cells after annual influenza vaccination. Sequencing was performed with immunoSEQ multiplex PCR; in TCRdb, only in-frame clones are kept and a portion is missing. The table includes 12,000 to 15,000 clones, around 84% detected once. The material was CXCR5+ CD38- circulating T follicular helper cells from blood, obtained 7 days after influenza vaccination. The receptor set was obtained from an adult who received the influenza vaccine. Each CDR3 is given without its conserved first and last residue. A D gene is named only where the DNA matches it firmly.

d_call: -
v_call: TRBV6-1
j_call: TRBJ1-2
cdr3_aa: ASSVSGEYGYT

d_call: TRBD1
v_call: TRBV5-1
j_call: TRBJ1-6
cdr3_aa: ASSPDRGGNSPLH

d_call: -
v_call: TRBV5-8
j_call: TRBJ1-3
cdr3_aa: ASSLELISGNTIY

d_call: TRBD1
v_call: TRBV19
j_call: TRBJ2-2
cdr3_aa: ASRRSRGQANTGELF

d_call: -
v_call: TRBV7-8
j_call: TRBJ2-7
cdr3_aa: ASVRGYTYEQY

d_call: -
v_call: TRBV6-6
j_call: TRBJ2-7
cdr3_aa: ASMVSGSSYEQY

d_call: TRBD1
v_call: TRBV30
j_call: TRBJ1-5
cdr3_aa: AWSRGRDQPQH

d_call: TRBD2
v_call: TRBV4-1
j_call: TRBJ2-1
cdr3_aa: ASSQEGGRAVSEQF

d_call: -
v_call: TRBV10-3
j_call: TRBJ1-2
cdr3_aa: AISESQTANYGYT

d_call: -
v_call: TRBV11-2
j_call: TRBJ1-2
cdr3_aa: ASSAGQKYGYT

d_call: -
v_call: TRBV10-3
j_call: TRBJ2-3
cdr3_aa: AISSSDTQY

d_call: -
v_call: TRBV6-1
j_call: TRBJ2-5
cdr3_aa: ASSELWETQY

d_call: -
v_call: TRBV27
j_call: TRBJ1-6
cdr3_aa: ASSSGESPLH

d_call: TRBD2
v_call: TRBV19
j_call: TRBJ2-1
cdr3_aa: ASRGLAGESNEQF

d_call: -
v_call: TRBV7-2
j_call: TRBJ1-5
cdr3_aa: ASSMYSGSDQPQH

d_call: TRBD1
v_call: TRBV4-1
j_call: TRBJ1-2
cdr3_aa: ASSQSTRGQGIYGYT

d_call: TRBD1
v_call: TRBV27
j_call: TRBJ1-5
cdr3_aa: AKGGQTNQPQH

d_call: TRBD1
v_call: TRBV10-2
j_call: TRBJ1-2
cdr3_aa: ASAGTGDYGYT

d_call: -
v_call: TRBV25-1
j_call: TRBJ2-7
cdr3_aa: ASSRSGYEQY

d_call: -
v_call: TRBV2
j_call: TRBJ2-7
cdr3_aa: ASASPSKYEQY

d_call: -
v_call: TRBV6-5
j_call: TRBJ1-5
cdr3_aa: ASRSPREGKPQH

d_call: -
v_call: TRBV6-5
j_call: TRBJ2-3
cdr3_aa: ASSYSGQDTQY

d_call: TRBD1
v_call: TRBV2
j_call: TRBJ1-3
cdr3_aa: ASTGGRSANTIY

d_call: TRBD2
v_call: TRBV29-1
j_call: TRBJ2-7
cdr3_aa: SFTGTSGLQPYEQY

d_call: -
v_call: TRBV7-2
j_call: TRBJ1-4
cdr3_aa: ASSLYGQTNREKLF

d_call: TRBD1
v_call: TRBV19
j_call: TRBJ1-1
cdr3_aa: ASSSGQGDGNTEAF

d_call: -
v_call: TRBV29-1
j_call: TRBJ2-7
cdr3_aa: SVEVRPGEQY

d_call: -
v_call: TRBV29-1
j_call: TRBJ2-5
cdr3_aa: SVEFPGQETQY

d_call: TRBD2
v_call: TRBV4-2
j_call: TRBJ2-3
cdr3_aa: ASSQALAGATDTQY

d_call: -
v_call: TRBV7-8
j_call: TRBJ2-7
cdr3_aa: ASVSYYEQY

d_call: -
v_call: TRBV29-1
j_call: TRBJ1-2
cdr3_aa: SVPPPQGSGEGYT

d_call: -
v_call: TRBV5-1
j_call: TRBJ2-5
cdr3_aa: ASSLGAGRTEETQY

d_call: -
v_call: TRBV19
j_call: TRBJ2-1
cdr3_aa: ASRREALGRFEQF

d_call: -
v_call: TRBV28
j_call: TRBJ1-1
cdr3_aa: ASTQGRVTEAF

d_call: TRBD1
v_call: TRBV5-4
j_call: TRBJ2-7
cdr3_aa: ASSSYRDSSYEQY

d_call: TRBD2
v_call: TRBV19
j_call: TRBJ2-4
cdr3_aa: ASSIPNSPSGGWTAKNIQY

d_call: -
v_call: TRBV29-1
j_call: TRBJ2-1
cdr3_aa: SVYGESSYNEQF

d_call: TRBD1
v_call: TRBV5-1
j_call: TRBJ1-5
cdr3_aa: ASSLQGAGQPQH

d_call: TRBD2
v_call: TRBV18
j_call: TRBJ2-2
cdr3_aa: ASSPIAGENTGELF

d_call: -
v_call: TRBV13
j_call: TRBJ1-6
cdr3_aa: ASSLSGRNSPLH

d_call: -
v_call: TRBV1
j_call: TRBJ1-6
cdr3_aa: PAHRGSYNSPLH

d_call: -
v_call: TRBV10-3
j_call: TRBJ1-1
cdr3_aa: AISKTVNTEAF

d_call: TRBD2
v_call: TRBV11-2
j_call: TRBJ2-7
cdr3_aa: ASSLARLAGGVEQY

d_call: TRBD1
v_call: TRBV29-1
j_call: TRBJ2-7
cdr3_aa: SAGQGMQEQY

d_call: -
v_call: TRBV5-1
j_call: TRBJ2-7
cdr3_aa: ASSPELATYEQY

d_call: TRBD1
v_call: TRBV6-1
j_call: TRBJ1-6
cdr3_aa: ASSGRQGRNSPLH

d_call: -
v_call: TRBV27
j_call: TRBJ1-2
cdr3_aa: ASSFRGNYGYT

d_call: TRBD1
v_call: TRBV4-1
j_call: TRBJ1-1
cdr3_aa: ASSPGQGRGYTEAF

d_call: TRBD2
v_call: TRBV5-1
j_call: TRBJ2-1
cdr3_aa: ASSWSGSGRNEQF

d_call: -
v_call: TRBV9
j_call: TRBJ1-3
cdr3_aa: ASSPTGTLARSTIY

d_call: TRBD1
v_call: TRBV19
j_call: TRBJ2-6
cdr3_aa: ASNGQGVPGANVLT

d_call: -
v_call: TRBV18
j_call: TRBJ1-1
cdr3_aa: ASSPGGANTEAF

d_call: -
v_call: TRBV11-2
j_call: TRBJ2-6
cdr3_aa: ASSLQGSGANVLT